The following is a T cell receptor (beta chain) sequence with its context. Germline CDR1 is SGHVS and CDR2 is FQNEAQ. V lost 4 bases, J lost 0 bases, and 4 bases stayed unmatched. This CDR3 comprises 15 residues. The data were produced by immunoSEQ multiplex PCR, yet TCRdb's version contains in-frame clones alone and is incomplete. The table includes about 74,000 clones, about 81% detected once. The data derive from a study of technical replicates of blood from several donors. The V and J genes are TRBV7-8 and TRBJ2-7; 9 positions match TRBD1. The sequence derives from a human donor in good health. Some clones in this sample may be carry-over from other donors' samples. Source material: PBMCs. CDR3 sequence: CASSSQGAVSYEQYF. The DNA for the CDR3 is TGTGCCAGCAGCTCACAGGGGGCGGTCTCCTACGAGCAGTACTTC.